One sample yielded the 22 T cell receptor beta chains listed below, sequenced in a study of Tregs in tolerant kidney transplant recipients. Using immunoSEQ multiplex PCR, the repertoire was profiled, and TCRdb retains in-frame clones only, with some absent. The sample has about 240,000 clones, 84% seen once. Sequenced sample: CD4+ T cells from blood. The source of these receptors is a human donor in good health.

This chain joins TRBV7-2 and TRBJ2-7; 7 bases line up with TRBD2. Per germline, CDR1 SGHTA and CDR2 FQGNSA. Unmatched junction bases numbered 7, after V lost 2 bases and J lost 3 bases. CDR3 length: 15 residues. CDR3 sequence: CASSLRFGGDYEQYF. In nucleotides, the CDR3 is TGTGCCAGCAGCTTAAGATTTGGGGGGGACTACGAGCAGTACTTC.

This clone was detected only a few times. The genes are TRBV4-1 and TRBJ2-5; the D gene is possibly TRBD1 (6 bases). Germline CDR1 reads MGHRA; CDR2 reads YSYEKL. This CDR3 is 15 amino acids long. Deletions cut 4 bases from V and 5 bases from J, with 17 bases between. CDR3 sequence reads: CASSPGTQRYETQYF. CDR3 bases: TGCGCCAGCAGCCCGGGGACACAACGGTACGAGACCCAGTACTTC.

A note on this clone: An end of the junction does not agree with germline; a read error may underlie this. The chain joins TRBV7-9 to TRBJ1-2; D unclear. The CDR3 totals 13 residues. Germline assignment: CDR1 SEHNR and CDR2 FQNEAQ (reference sequence). This CDR3 reads CASSLQTTYRYTF. CDR3 nucleotide sequence: TGTGCCAGCAGCCTCCAGACAACCTATCGCTACACCTTC.

The genes are TRBV6-1 and TRBJ1-4; no clear D. This CDR3 contains 16 residues. Germline V gene lookup returns CDR1 MNHNS and CDR2 SASEGT. V lost 2 bases and J 7 bases, leaving 17 bases between the germline ends. DNA for the CDR3: TGTGCCAGCAGTGAAAGAATCAAGGCGAGAGGTGAAAAACTGTTTTTT. Protein sequence: CASSERIKARGEKLFF.

The gene calls are TRBV6-6 and TRBJ1-2; 7 bases map to TRBD1. CDR1 and CDR2 from the germline V gene are MNHNY and SVGAGI (reference sequence). V lost 5 bases, J lost 5 bases, and 8 bases stayed unmatched. CDR3 length equals 14 residues. The CDR3 sequence is CASSRTGDQYGYTF. CDR3 bases: TGTGCCAGCAGTCGCACAGGGGATCAATATGGCTACACCTTC.

CDR3 sequence: CASSLVATGGERFF. The CDR3 nucleotides are TGTGCCAGCAGCTTGGTCGCTACAGGGGGCGAACGGTTCTTC. The chain uses TRBV5-6 and TRBJ2-1; 9 bases agree with TRBD1. There are 14 residues in the CDR3. V lost 0 bases to trimming and J lost 15 bases; unmatched junction nucleotides: 10. Germline V gene data show CDR1 as SGHDT and CDR2 as YYEEEE.

J is TRBJ2-6 and V is TRBV2, with no clear D. Trimming removed 5 bases from V and 5 bases from J, with 13 bases in between. Germline values: CDR1 SNHLY, CDR2 FYNNEI. The CDR3 runs 15 residues. Here the CDR3 reads CASSFGPPRANVLTF. CDR3 DNA: TGTGCCAGCAGTTTTGGGCCCCCCCGGGCCAACGTCCTGACTTTC.

As to this clone: Other DNA sequences of this sample code for an identical CDR3. The chain carries TRBV7-9 and TRBJ1-2, with D uncertain. Per the germline V gene, CDR1 is SEHNR and CDR2 is FQNEAQ (reference sequence). The V end was cut by 1 base, the J end by 2 bases, with 8 bases between. CDR3 length equals 14 residues. The CDR3 spells CASSLGGVNYGYTF. The CDR3 DNA sequence: TGTGCCAGCAGCTTAGGCGGGGTGAACTATGGCTACACCTTC.

This clone was counted a single time. The rearrangement joins TRBV14 to TRBJ1-2, with 9 bases identical to TRBD1. The germline V gene encodes CDR1 SGHDN and CDR2 FVKESK. The V segment lost 6 bases and the J segment 2 bases; nucleotides outside the gene matches: 10. The CDR3 loop spans 16 amino acids. CDR3 residues: CASSHASGQGNYGYTF. The DNA of the CDR3 is TGTGCCAGCAGTCATGCATCTGGACAGGGGAACTATGGCTACACCTTC.

This chain joins TRBV11-2 and TRBJ2-5; TRBD2 aligns across 7 bases. V dropped 6 bases and J dropped 2; count of bases not matched to a gene: 9. Looked up from germline, CDR1 is SGHAT and CDR2 is FQNNGV. The CDR3 has 15 residues. This CDR3 is CASRLGGDSQETQYF. The DNA for the CDR3 is TGTGCCAGCAGGTTGGGGGGGGACTCTCAAGAGACCCAGTACTTC.

As for this clone: Other DNA sequences in the same sample also yield this CDR3. The rearrangement links TRBV5-1 to TRBJ2-7; D may be TRBD1 or TRBD2 (5 bases each). In germline, CDR1 is SGHRS, CDR2 YFSETQ. V was trimmed by 5 bases and J by 3 bases, leaving 12 bases between them. This CDR3 comprises 13 residues. CDR3: CASSRGDLYEQYF. DNA for the CDR3: TGCGCCAGCAGTAGAGGGGACCTCTACGAGCAGTACTTC.

The V gene is TRBV4-1, the J gene TRBJ2-5, with D possibly TRBD1 on 5 matching bases. The CDR3 extends over 18 amino acids. V was shortened by 1 base and J by 2 bases, with 20 bases between the two germline ends. CDR1 MGHRA and CDR2 YSYEKL come from the germline V gene. For the CDR3, the DNA is TGCGCCAGCAGCCAAGGGTCTTGGGGCCCTGTAAATCAAGAGACCCAGTACTTC. This gives the protein CASSQGSWGPVNQETQYF.

This clone was picked up a small number of times. The chain employs TRBV18 and TRBJ1-3; D gene uncertain. CDR1 and CDR2 from the germline V gene are KGHSH and LQKENI. The ends were cut back, 6 bases at V and 0 bases at J, with 9 bases in the middle. The CDR3 totals 14 residues. The CDR3 protein is CASSVPSSGNTIYF. CDR3 sequence (DNA): TGTGCCAGCTCTGTACCCAGCTCTGGAAACACCATATATTTT.

The chain carries TRBV10-3 and TRBJ2-7, with 7 bases that match TRBD1. This CDR3 region has 14 residues. V lost 9 bases to trimming and J lost 5 bases; unmatched junction nucleotides: 13. Germline-derived CDR1 and CDR2 are ENHRY and SYGVKD. For the CDR3, the DNA is TGTGCCATGGCGCCGGAGGACAGGAGCCACGAGCAGTACTTC. It encodes CAMAPEDRSHEQYF.

The chain employs TRBV7-2 and TRBJ2-5; 7 bases fit TRBD2. Unmatched junction bases numbered 8, after V lost 0 bases and J lost 7 bases. Germline V gives CDR1 SGHTA, CDR2 FQGNSA. This CDR3 is 15 amino acids long. The DNA of the CDR3 is TGTGCCAGCAGCTTAGCGGGGGGGAACACTGGGACCCAGTACTTC. It is translated as CASSLAGGNTGTQYF.

CDR3 bases: TGTGCCAGTAGTAGATATCCGGGAACGGACTATGGCTACACCTTC. Its translation is CASSRYPGTDYGYTF. The chain is built from TRBV19 and TRBJ1-2; D not resolved. Germline V gene lookup returns CDR1 LNHDA and CDR2 SQIVND (reference sequence). This CDR3 region has 15 residues. The V and J ends lost 4 bases and 3 bases respectively, with 15 bases between them. The variable domain in full, completed from reference TRBV19 and TRBJ1-2, reads DGGITQSPKYLFRKEGQNVTLSCEQNLNHDAMYWYRQDPGQGLRLIYYSQIVNDFQKGDIAEGYSVSREKKESFPLTVTSAQKNPTAFYLCASSRYPGTDYGYTFGSGTRLTVV.

The V gene is TRBV6-1, the J gene TRBJ1-2; unclear D gene. Per the germline V gene, CDR1 is MNHNS and CDR2 is SASEGT. The CDR3 is made up of 15 amino acids. The V gene lost 4 bases and the J gene lost 4 bases, with 16 bases spanning the gap. In DNA form, the CDR3 reads TGTGCCAGCAGTGCACCCGGGAATTCGGGCTATGGCTACACCTTC. This sequence encodes CASSAPGNSGYGYTF.

This clone has just a few counts. The chain has TRBV6-1 and TRBJ2-7; possibly TRBD1 or TRBD2 for D (6 bases each). The germline V gene encodes CDR1 MNHNS and CDR2 SASEGT. V gave up 0 bases and J gave up 6 bases, with 9 bases separating them. This CDR3 comprises 13 residues. CDR3 sequence reads: CASSEAGGGEQYF. CDR3 bases: TGTGCCAGCAGTGAAGCAGGAGGGGGCGAGCAGTACTTC.

This clone appeared a few times. This sequence joins TRBV6-5 and TRBJ1-3; tentative D call: TRBD1 (5 bases). The V and J ends lost 0 bases and 3 bases respectively, with 12 bases between them. The CDR3 has 16 residues. Germline CDR1 and CDR2: MNHEY and SVGAGI. This CDR3 is CASSYSLQALGNTIYF. CDR3 nucleotides: TGTGCCAGCAGTTACTCATTACAGGCCCTTGGAAACACCATATATTTT.

The chain recombines TRBV20-1 with TRBJ2-5; unclear D gene. The CDR3 covers 11 residues. Germline V gene sequence: CDR1 DFQATT, CDR2 SNEGSKA (reference sequence). V was trimmed by 3 bases and J by 7 bases, leaving 9 bases between them. CDR3 coding DNA: TGCAGTGCTAGGACCCGAGGGACCCAGTACTTC. This codes for CSARTRGTQYF.

This clone was recorded a few times. The chain recombines TRBV18 with TRBJ1-2; 7 nucleotides line up with TRBD1. This CDR3 comprises 13 residues. V shed 4 bases, J shed 4 bases, and the junction held 3 bases outside the gene matches. Germline lookup yields CDR1 KGHSH and CDR2 LQKENI. The CDR3: CASSRGDSYGYTF. As DNA, the CDR3 is TGTGCCAGCTCACGGGGGGACAGCTATGGCTACACCTTC.

This clone was found once. This chain joins TRBV9 and TRBJ1-2; D unclear. Germline CDR1 is SGDLS and CDR2 is YYNGEE. This CDR3 region has 16 residues. V lost 3 bases, J lost 4 bases, and 19 bases lay in between. CDR3 sequence reads: CASSANGVPPSYGYTF. The CDR3 DNA sequence: TGTGCCAGCAGCGCCAACGGGGTTCCTCCTTCCTATGGCTACACCTTC.